The TCR beta chain described here comes from a study of molecular identifiers for immune sequencing clone quantification. As for this clonotype: No antigen is known for it.

Study-wide results and caveats: Jurkat TCR RNA from one cell was spiked into about a million naive cells, and it was reportedly detectable there. Under 1% of molecules in naive cells, but over 98% of effector molecules, belonged to clones above 20 RNA copies.

This CDR3 is built from 14 residues. The J segment lost 8 bases and the V segment lost 5 bases, leaving 11 bases of the junction unmatched. The germline V gene encodes CDR1 SGHAT and CDR2 FQNNGV. TCRdb ran MiXCR on the PCR reads and lists one entry per CDR3 protein. The sample contains around 54,000 distinct CDR3 sequences, less than 25% of which appear only once. The sequencing sample was made of naive CD8+ T cells from blood, with Jurkat cell RNA spiked in. Subset specified: FACS-sorted CD8+CD4-CCR7+CD45RA+ naive T cells. This sequence joins TRBV11-2 and TRBJ1-2; TRBD1 agrees at 7 bases. This clonotype originated in a human donor in good health. Some libraries in this study had Jurkat cell RNA spiked in. The CDR3 coding sequence is TGTGCCAGCAGCCTGGGTAGGGGGCGCGAGGGCTACACCTTC. Its translation is CASSLGRGREGYTF.